Presented here are 4 T cell receptor beta chains from one specimen sequenced in a study of T cells in narcolepsy. Only in-frame clones appear in the TCRdb table, and some are missing; sequencing was by immunoSEQ multiplex PCR. The data contain fewer than 35,000 clones, approximately 78% of them singletons. The sample consisted of CD45RA- memory CD4+ T cells from PBMCs. Receptor source: a human donor with narcolepsy.

For the CDR3, the DNA is TGTGCCAGCAGCCAAGTAGGTCCTCAGTTCTTC. Its translation: CASSQVGPQFF. This chain connects TRBV14 to TRBJ2-1; D unresolved. The CDR3 sequence is 11 residues long. V was shortened by 1 base and J by 13 bases, with 8 bases between the two germline ends. From germline, CDR1 is SGHDN and CDR2 FVKESK.

The chain employs TRBV6-1 and TRBJ2-5, with D uncertain. This CDR3 is built from 15 residues. V dropped 3 bases and J dropped 5 bases, with 16 bases sitting between them. Germline V gene lookup returns CDR1 MNHNS and CDR2 SASEGT. The CDR3: CASSDNFMRSETQYF. CDR3 nucleotides: TGTGCCAGCAGTGACAACTTCATGCGTTCGGAGACCCAGTACTTC.

In its sample, this clone was seen a few times. The chain uses TRBV29-1 and TRBJ1-5, with 7 bases aligning to TRBD1. This CDR3 has 14 amino acids. V gave up 6 bases and J gave up 2 bases; unmatched junction bases: 7. The germline CDR1 and CDR2 sequences are SQVTM and ANQGSEA. CDR3 DNA: TGCAGCGTCCGACAGGGTACGGGCAATCAGCCCCAGCATTTT. This translates into CSVRQGTGNQPQHF.

This rearrangement joins TRBV7-9 to TRBJ2-7; weak D call: TRBD2 (5 bases). Germline CDR1 and CDR2: SEHNR and FQNEAQ (reference sequence). With 5 bases removed from V and 6 bases from J, the gap between germline ends came to 26 bases. The CDR3 contains 17 residues. The CDR3 nucleotides are TGTGCCAGCAGCATAGTACGGGCCGGGGTCCGGGGTAGCGAGCAGTACTTC. Its translation: CASSIVRAGVRGSEQYF.